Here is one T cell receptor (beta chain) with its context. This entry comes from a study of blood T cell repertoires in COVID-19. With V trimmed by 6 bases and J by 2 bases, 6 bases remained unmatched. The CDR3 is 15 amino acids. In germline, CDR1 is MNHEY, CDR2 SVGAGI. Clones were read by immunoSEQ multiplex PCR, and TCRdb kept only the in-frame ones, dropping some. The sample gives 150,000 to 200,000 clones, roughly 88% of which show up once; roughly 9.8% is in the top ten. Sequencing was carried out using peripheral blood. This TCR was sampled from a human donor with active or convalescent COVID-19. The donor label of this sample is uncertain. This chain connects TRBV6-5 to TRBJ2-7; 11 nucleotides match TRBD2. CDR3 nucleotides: TGTGCCAGCAGGATGCATAGCGGGAGGGCCTACGAGCAGTACTTC. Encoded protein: CASRMHSGRAYEQYF.